What follows is one TCR beta chain and its context. This clonotype came up many times. Its antigen target is currently unknown. No qualities accompany the bases; no much larger clone lies one base away. This record belongs to a study of CD8 T cells in ankylosing spondylitis (dated by TCRdb to the late 2010s). Notes on the research overall: The study profiled T cell receptor beta repertoires in healthy donors and ankylosing spondylitis patients to find disease-linked TCR variants. The full study cohort comprised about 23 ankylosing spondylitis patients and some 110 healthy donors. Samples of peripheral blood were taken, and for ankylosing spondylitis patients, synovial fluid was collected as well. Results the study describes overall, beyond this receptor: Some of the motif variants had been reported before in the synovial fluid and blood of reactive arthritis patients, a finding that suggests common disease-initiation mechanisms. A CD8+ phenotype was shown by the disease-linked clones, which were found at relatively low frequencies in peripheral blood. The disease-linked clones were reported to be significantly enriched in matched synovial fluid samples from ankylosing spondylitis patients. A TCR beta motif of about 8 highly homologous amino acid variants appeared characteristic of blood from ankylosing spondylitis patients.

Clipping removes 6 bases from V and 6 bases from J, with 0 as the unmatched junction base count. For CDR1 and CDR2, the germline V gene lists LGHNA and YNFKEQ. Including cysteine and phenylalanine, the CDR3 has 12 amino acids. Only the CDR3 region is kept as DNA, spanning 36 bases read in frame from base 1. The sequencing machine was an Illumina HiSeq 2500. Quantitative 5'-RACE with molecular barcodes was the method used to prepare the TCR beta libraries. The authors' analysis ran thus. To identify disease-linked TCR variants, a new computational method was used, one built on a probabilistic model of VDJ rearrangement. In-frame beta chains were kept once TCRdb had trimmed the public reads at Q25 with fastp and called clones with MiXCR. Merged by CDR3 protein, the rows form single entries marked with the most common genes and DNA. TCRdb assigned the V and J calls; the authors' analysis was not used. The sample table records under 250,000 distinct CDR3 sequences; around 10% of these occur just once. 6% to 8% of the sample rests with the top ten.

This receptor was taken from a male donor with ankylosing spondylitis or in good health (not recorded which). The specimen was blood, either unsorted or a sorted T cell fraction (not recorded which). This chain is built from TRBV4-2 and TRBJ2-1, with 9 central nucleotides matching TRBD1. The encoded CDR3 is CASRTGGNEQFF. The nucleotide sequence is given as TGTGCCAGCAGGACAGGGGGCAATGAGCAGTTCTTC.